There are many counts of the clone carrying this TCR beta chain. Its matching antigen is unknown. This record comes from a study of T cell repertoires in cytomegalovirus infection. Whole-study results and caveats: HLA-C-restricted, CMV-specific TCR beta clonotypes were dominant ex vivo.

One entry per CDR3 protein results from TCRdb running MiXCR on the reads. Of hundreds of thousands of distinct CDR3 sequences listed, about 11% are singletons. The CDR3 loop spans 14 amino acids. Germline CDR1 reads LGHNA; CDR2 reads YNFKEQ. V lost 2 bases, J lost 4 bases, and 9 bases lay in between. The sample comprised PBMCs. This TCR came from a human donor in good health (CMV status not recorded). Some clones in this sample may be carry-over from other donors' samples. The genes are TRBV4-2 and TRBJ2-1; D gene uncertain. CDR3 nucleotide sequence: TGTGCCAGCAGCCAAAGTCTAATTTACAATGAGCAGTTCTTC. Amino acid sequence: CASSQSLIYNEQFF.